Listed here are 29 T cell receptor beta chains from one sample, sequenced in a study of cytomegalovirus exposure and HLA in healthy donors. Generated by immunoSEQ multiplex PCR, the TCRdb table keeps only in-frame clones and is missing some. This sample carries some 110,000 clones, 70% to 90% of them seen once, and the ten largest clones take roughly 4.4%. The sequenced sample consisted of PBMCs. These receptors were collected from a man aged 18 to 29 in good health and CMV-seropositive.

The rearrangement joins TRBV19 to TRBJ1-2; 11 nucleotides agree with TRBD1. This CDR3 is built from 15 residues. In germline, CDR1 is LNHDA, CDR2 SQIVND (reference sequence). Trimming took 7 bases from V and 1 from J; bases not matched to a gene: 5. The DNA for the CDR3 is TGTGCCAGTACCACGGACAGGGGGCTTAACTATGGCTACACCTTC. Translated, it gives CASTTDRGLNYGYTF.

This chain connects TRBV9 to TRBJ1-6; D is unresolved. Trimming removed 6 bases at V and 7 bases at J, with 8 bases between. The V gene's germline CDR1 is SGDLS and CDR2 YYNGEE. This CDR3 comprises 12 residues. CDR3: CASKRGNSPLHF. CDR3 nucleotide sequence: TGTGCCAGCAAGAGAGGCAATTCACCCCTCCACTTT.

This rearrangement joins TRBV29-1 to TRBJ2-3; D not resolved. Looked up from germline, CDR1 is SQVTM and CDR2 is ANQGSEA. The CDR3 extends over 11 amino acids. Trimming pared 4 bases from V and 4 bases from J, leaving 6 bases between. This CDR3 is CSVGASDTQYF. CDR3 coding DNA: TGCAGCGTTGGGGCATCAGATACGCAGTATTTT.

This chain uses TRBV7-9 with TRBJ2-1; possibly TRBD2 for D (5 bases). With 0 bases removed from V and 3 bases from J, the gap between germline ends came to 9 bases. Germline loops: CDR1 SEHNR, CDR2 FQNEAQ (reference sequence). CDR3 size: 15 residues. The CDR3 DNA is TGTGCCAGCAGCTTAGCAGAGGGAGTCTACAATGAGCAGTTCTTC. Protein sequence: CASSLAEGVYNEQFF.

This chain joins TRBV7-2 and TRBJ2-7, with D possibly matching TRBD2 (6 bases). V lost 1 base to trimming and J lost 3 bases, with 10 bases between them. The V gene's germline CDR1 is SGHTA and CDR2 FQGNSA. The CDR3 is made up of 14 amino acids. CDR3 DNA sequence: TGTGCCAGCAGCTTAGTAGCGGCTAACTACGAGCAGTACTTC. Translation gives CASSLVAANYEQYF.

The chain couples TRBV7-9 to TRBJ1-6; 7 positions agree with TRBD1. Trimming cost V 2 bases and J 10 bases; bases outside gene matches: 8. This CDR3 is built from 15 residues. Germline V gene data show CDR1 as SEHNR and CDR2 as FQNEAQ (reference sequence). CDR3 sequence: CASSLRGRVASPLHF. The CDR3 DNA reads TGTGCCAGCAGCTTAAGGGGGCGGGTTGCGTCACCCCTCCACTTT.

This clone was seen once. CDR3 sequence reads: CASRLTGNQPQHF. In DNA form, the CDR3 reads TGTGCCAGCCGACTAACGGGGAATCAGCCCCAGCATTTT. The V gene is TRBV18, the J gene TRBJ1-5; D is ambiguous. Germline loops: CDR1 KGHSH, CDR2 LQKENI. V was shortened by 8 bases and J by 4 bases, with 12 bases between the two germline ends. The CDR3 runs 13 residues.

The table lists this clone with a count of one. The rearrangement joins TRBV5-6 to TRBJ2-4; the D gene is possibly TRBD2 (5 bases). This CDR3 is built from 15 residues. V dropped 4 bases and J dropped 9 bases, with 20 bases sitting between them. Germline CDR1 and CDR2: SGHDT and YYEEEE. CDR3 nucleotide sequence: TGTGCCAGCAGCCATCCGGTCTCCAAAGAGGGCATTCAGTACTTC. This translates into CASSHPVSKEGIQYF.

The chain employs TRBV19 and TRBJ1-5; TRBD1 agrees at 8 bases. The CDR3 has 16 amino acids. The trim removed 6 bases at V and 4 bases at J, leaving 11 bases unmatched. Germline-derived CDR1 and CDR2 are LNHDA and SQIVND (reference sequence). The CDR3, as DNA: TGTGCCAGTAGAGAACTTCTAGACAGGGGTAATCAGCCCCAGCATTTT. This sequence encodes CASRELLDRGNQPQHF.

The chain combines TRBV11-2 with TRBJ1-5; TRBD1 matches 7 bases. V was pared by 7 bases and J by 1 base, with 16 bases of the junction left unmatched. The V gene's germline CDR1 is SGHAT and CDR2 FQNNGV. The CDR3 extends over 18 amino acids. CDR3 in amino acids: CASTIVLLTGMSNQPQHF. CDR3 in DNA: TGTGCCAGCACCATCGTCCTCCTGACAGGGATGAGCAATCAGCCCCAGCATTTT.

The CDR3 protein is CASSILVWTRDTDTQYF. CDR3 bases: TGTGCCAGTAGTATTCTAGTCTGGACCAGGGACACAGATACGCAGTATTTT. This chain uses TRBV19 with TRBJ2-3, with D maybe TRBD1 (5 bases). Between the trimmed V and J ends, which lost 3 bases and 2 bases, there was a span of 18 bases. The CDR3 consists of 17 residues. Germline CDR1 reads LNHDA; CDR2 reads SQIVND (reference sequence).

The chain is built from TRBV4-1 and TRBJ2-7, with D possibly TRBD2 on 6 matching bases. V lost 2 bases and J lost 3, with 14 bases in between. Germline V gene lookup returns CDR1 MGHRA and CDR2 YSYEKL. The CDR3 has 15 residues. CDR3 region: CASSQTRETYYEQYF. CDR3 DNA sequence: TGCGCCAGCAGCCAAACCCGGGAGACCTACTACGAGCAGTACTTC.

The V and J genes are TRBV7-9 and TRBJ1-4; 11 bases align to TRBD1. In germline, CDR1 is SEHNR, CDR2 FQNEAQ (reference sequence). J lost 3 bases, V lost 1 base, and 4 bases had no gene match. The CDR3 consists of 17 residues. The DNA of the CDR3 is TGTGCCAGCAGCTTAGGGACAGGGGGCCGTCCTAATGAAAAACTGTTTTTT. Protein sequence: CASSLGTGGRPNEKLFF.

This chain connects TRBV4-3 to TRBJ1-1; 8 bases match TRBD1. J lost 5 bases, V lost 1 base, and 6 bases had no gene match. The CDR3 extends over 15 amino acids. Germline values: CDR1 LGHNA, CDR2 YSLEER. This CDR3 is CASSQGRQGWTEAFF. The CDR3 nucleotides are TGCGCCAGCAGCCAAGGCCGACAGGGGTGGACTGAAGCTTTCTTT.

CDR3 region: CASSEANRALSDEQFF. The CDR3 DNA reads as TGTGCCAGCAGTGAAGCGAACCGGGCGCTTAGCGATGAGCAGTTCTTC. The chain recombines TRBV2 with TRBJ2-1, with a tentative D call TRBD2 (5 bases). V lost 0 bases and J 8 bases, leaving 17 bases between the germline ends. The CDR3 is 16 amino acids. Germline CDR1 and CDR2: SNHLY and FYNNEI.

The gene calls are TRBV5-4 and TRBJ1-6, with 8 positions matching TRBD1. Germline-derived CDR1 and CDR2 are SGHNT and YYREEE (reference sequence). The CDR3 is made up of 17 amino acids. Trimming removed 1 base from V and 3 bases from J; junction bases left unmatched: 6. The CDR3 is CASSLLNRGNYNSPLHF. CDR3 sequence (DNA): TGTGCCAGCAGCTTGCTGAACAGGGGGAACTATAATTCACCCCTCCACTTT.

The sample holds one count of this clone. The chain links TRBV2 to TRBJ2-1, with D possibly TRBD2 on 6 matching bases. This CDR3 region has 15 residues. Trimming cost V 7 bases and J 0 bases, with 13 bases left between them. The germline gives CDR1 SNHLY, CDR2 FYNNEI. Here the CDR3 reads CASTAGSSSYNEQFF. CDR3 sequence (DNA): TGTGCCAGCACGGCGGGGTCGAGCTCCTACAATGAGCAGTTCTTC.

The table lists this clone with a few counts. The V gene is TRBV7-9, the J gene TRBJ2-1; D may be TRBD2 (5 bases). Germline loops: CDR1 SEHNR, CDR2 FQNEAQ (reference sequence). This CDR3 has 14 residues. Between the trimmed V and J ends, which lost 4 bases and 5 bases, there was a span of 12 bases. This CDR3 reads CASSYPGSNNEQFF. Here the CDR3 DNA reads TGTGCCAGCAGCTACCCGGGAAGTAACAATGAGCAGTTCTTC.

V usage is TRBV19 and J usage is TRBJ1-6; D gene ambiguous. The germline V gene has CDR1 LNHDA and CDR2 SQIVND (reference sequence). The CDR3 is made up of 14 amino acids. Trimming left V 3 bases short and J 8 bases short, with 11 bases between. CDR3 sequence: CASSIGLLDSPLHF. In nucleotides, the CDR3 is TGTGCCAGTAGTATTGGCTTATTGGATTCACCCCTCCACTTT.

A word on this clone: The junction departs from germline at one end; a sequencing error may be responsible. This CDR3 reads CASSDYSSDNEQFF. The DNA for the CDR3 is TGTGCCAGCAGTGACTACAGCTCCGACAATGAGCAGTTCTTC. The V and J genes are TRBV25-1 and TRBJ2-1; no clear D gene. The CDR3 runs 14 residues. In germline, CDR1 is MGHDK, CDR2 SYGVNS.

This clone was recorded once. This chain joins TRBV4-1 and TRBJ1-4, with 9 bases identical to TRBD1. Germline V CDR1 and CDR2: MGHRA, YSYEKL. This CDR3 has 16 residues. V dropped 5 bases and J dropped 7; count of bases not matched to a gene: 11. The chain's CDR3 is CASSEGQGNKGEKLFF. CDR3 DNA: TGCGCCAGCAGCGAGGGACAGGGCAACAAAGGTGAAAAACTGTTTTTT.

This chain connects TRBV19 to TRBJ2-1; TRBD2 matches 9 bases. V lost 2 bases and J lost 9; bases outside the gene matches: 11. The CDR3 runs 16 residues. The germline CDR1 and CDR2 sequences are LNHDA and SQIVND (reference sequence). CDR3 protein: CASSIQEGLAGSEQFF. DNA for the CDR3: TGTGCCAGTAGTATACAGGAGGGACTAGCTGGGAGTGAGCAGTTCTTC.

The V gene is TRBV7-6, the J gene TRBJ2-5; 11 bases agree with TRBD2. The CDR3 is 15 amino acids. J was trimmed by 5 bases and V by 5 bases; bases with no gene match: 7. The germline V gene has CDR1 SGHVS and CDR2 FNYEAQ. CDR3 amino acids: CASSVRTSGRETQYF. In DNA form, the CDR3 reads TGTGCCAGCAGCGTCAGGACTAGCGGGCGGGAGACCCAGTACTTC.

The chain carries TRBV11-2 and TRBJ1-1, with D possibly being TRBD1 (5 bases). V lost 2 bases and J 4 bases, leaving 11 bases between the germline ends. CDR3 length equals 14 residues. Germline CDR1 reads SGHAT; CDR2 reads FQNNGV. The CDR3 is CASSLTGRATEAFF. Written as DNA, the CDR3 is TGTGCCAGCAGCTTAACGGGCAGGGCCACTGAAGCTTTCTTT.

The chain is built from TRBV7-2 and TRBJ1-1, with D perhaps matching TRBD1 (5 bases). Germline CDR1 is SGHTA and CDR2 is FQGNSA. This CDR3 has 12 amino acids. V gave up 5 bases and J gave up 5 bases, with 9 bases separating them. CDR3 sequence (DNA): TGTGCCAGCAGCCCTCAGGGTACTGAAGCTTTCTTT. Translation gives CASSPQGTEAFF.

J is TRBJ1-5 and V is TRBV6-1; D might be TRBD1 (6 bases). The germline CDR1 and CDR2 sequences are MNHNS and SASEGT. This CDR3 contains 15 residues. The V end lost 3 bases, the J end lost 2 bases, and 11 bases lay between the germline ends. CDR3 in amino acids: CASSEMTGGNQPQHF. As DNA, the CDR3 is TGTGCCAGCAGTGAGATGACAGGTGGCAATCAGCCCCAGCATTTT.

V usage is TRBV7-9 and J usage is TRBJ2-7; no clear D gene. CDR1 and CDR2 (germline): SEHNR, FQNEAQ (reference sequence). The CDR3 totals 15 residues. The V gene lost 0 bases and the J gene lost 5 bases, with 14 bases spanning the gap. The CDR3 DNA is TGTGCCAGCAGCTTAGCGCCCCGGGTTCTGAACGAGCAGTACTTC. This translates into CASSLAPRVLNEQYF. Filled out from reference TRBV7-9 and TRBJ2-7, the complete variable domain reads DTGVSQNPRHKITKRGQNVTFRCDPISEHNRLYWYRQTLGQGPEFLTYFQNEAQLEKSRLLSDRFSAERPKGSFSTLEIQRTEQGDSAMYLCASSLAPRVLNEQYFGPGTRLTVT.

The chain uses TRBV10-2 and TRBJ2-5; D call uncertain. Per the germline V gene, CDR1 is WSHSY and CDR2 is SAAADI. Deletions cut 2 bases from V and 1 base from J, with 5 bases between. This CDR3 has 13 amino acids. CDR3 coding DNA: TGCGCCAGCAGTGAGCCGAGCCAAGAGACCCAGTACTTC. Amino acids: CASSEPSQETQYF.

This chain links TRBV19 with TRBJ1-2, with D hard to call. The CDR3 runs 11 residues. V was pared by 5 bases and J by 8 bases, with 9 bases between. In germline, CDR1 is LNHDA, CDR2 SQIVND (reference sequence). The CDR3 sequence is CASSDFSGYTF. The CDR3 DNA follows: TGTGCCAGTAGTGACTTTTCGGGCTACACCTTC.